Listed here are 30 T cell receptor beta chains from one sample, sequenced in a study of T cells in Graves' hyperthyroidism and ophthalmopathy. There were TCR beta CDR3 regions amplified from RNA transcripts. HTBI primers drove first-round RT-PCR of the TCR CDR3. TCRdb itself ran the multiplex PCR reads through MiXCR, one entry per CDR3 protein. The sample holds about 400,000 distinct CDR3 sequences, approximately 14% seen once. The sequencing sample was made of blood. Receptor source: a woman between 18 and 29 years old with Graves' hyperthyroidism.

This chain connects TRBV10-3 to TRBJ2-2; TRBD2 agrees at 8 bases. This CDR3 has 15 residues. In germline, CDR1 is ENHRY, CDR2 SYGVKD. V trimming: 10 bases; J trimming: 6 bases; junction bases outside the gene matches: 13. This CDR3 is CATVSGDKYSGELFF. CDR3 DNA sequence: TGTGCCACCGTTAGCGGGGATAAGTATTCCGGGGAGCTGTTTTTT.

This clonotype was seen repeatedly, ten times or more. The chain joins TRBV28 to TRBJ1-4, with D possibly being TRBD1 (6 bases). The CDR3 loop spans 16 amino acids. CDR1 MDHEN and CDR2 SYDVKM come from the germline V gene. Trimming left V 6 bases short and J 0 bases short, with 14 bases between. The DNA for the CDR3 is TGTGCCAGCAGCCCTAGGACAGTTGCAACTAATGAAAAACTGTTTTTT. Protein: CASSPRTVATNEKLFF. The full variable domain, with the rest looked up from reference TRBV28 and TRBJ1-4, is DVKVTQSSRYLVKRTGEKVFLECVQDMDHENMFWYRQDPGLGLRLIYFSYDVKMKEKGDIPEGYSVSREKKERFSLILESASTNQTSMYLCASSPRTVATNEKLFFGSGTQLSVL.

There are many counts of this clonotype. This rearrangement joins TRBV6-5 to TRBJ2-5; 8 bases line up with TRBD1. With V trimmed by 4 bases and J by 4 bases, 2 bases remained unmatched. CDR1 is MNHEY and CDR2 is SVGAGI in the germline V gene. This CDR3 region has 13 residues. CDR3 sequence: CASSFDRGETQYF. The DNA of the CDR3 is TGTGCCAGCAGTTTCGACAGGGGAGAGACCCAGTACTTC.

Ten or more counts support this clonotype. The chain combines TRBV27 with TRBJ1-1; 9 nucleotides align to TRBD1. CDR3 size: 16 residues. Per germline, CDR1 MNHEY and CDR2 SMNVEV (reference sequence). Trimming cost V 6 bases and J 1 base; bases outside gene matches: 9. The DNA for the CDR3 is TGTGCCAGCAGGTACAGGGGGCGGTTGGGGAACACTGAAGCTTTCTTT. Its translation is CASRYRGRLGNTEAFF.

In its sample, this clonotype was seen a few times. V gene TRBV7-8 combines with J gene TRBJ1-6; D gene ambiguous. Deletions cut 5 bases from V and 6 bases from J, with 14 bases between. The CDR3 is 15 amino acids. Germline CDR1 SGHVS, CDR2 FQNEAQ. The CDR3 nucleotides read TGTGCCAGCAGCCCCCAGCGGGGTCGTAATTCACCCCTCCACTTT. Translating gives CASSPQRGRNSPLHF. Full variable domain (rest looked up from reference TRBV7-8 and TRBJ1-6): GAGVSQSPRYKVAKRGQDVALRCDPISGHVSLFWYQQALGQGPEFLTYFQNEAQLDKSGLPSDRFFAERPEGSVSTLKIQRTQQEDSAVYLCASSPQRGRNSPLHFGNGTRLTVT.

V is TRBV20-1 and J is TRBJ2-3; the match to TRBD2 covers 7 bases. Losses at the gene ends were 3 bases for V and 4 bases for J; bases not matched to a gene: 1. The CDR3 totals 12 residues. Looked up from germline, CDR1 is DFQATT and CDR2 is SNEGSKA (reference sequence). The CDR3 region has the DNA TGCAGTGCTAGCGGGAGGCCAGATACGCAGTATTTT. It specifies CSASGRPDTQYF.

In its sample, this clonotype was seen a few times. J is TRBJ1-2 and V is TRBV2; D is possibly TRBD1 (5 bases). Germline loops: CDR1 SNHLY, CDR2 FYNNEI. The CDR3 is 11 residues long. The DNA for the CDR3 is TGTGCTACCAGGGTTGATTATGGCTACACCTTC. Amino acids: CATRVDYGYTF. Full variable domain (rest looked up from reference TRBV2 and TRBJ1-2): EPEVTQTPSHQVTQMGQEVILRCVPISNHLYFYWYRQILGQKVEFLVSFYNNEISEKSEIFDDQFSVERPDGSNFTLKIRSTKLEDSAMYFCATRVDYGYTFGSGTRLTVV.

This chain links TRBV4-2 with TRBJ2-5; TRBD2 might be the D (6 bases). CDR1 and CDR2 from the germline V gene are LGHNA and YNFKEQ. This CDR3 has 16 residues. V was shortened by 0 bases and J by 0 bases, with 11 bases between the two germline ends. CDR3 bases: TGTGCCAGCAGCCAAGATCGGGCGGGGTACCAAGAGACCCAGTACTTC. This sequence encodes CASSQDRAGYQETQYF.

In its sample, this clonotype was seen many times. The chain couples TRBV20-1 to TRBJ2-1; TRBD2 is a possible D gene (6 bases). Germline V CDR1 and CDR2: DFQATT, SNEGSKA (reference sequence). V dropped 3 bases and J dropped 3 bases, with 15 bases sitting between them. The CDR3 totals 15 residues. The chain's CDR3 is CSASLSAAGYNEQFF. CDR3 in DNA: TGCAGTGCTAGCCTCTCGGCAGCGGGCTACAATGAGCAGTTCTTC.

This clonotype was seen at least ten times. This sequence joins TRBV5-1 and TRBJ1-1; possibly TRBD1 for D (5 bases). V was clipped by 0 bases and J by 3 bases, with 12 bases between them. CDR3 length equals 15 residues. Germline V gives CDR1 SGHRS, CDR2 YFSETQ. The CDR3 nucleotides read TGCGCCAGCAGCTTGGCGTTAGGGGCCGACACTGAAGCTTTCTTT. Encoded protein: CASSLALGADTEAFF.

Many counts were recorded for this clonotype. J is TRBJ1-2 and V is TRBV5-8, with a weak D call TRBD1 (5 bases). V was pared by 0 bases and J by 4 bases, with 10 bases between. The CDR3 totals 14 residues. The germline V gene encodes CDR1 SGHTS and CDR2 YDEGEE. The CDR3 DNA reads as TGTGCCAGCAGCTTGGCCGGGGGTCCCTATGGCTACACCTTC. Its protein is CASSLAGGPYGYTF.

This sequence joins TRBV7-3 and TRBJ2-1, with 11 bases lining up with TRBD2. The CDR3 loop spans 17 amino acids. The V gene end was trimmed by 1 base and the J gene end by 4 bases; junction bases not matched to a gene: 6. Germline-derived CDR1 and CDR2 are SGHTA and FQGTGA. The DNA of the CDR3 is TGTGCCAGCAGCTTAAGTAGCGGGAGGGCCGGGTACAATGAGCAGTTCTTC. Translated, it gives CASSLSSGRAGYNEQFF.

This chain uses TRBV24-1 with TRBJ2-5; 7 nucleotides match TRBD1. The junction had 9 bases not matched to a gene; V was cut back by 3 bases and J by 3 bases. Germline V gene lookup returns CDR1 KGHDR and CDR2 SFDVKD. The CDR3 is 16 residues long. The CDR3 is CATSDPAPGQKETQYF. The DNA for the CDR3 is TGTGCCACCAGTGATCCCGCACCGGGACAGAAAGAGACCCAGTACTTC.

This clonotype was counted many times. This chain links TRBV28 with TRBJ1-1; D is uncertain. The CDR3 is 14 amino acids. The V end was cut by 5 bases, the J end by 1 base, with 11 bases between. Germline V CDR1 and CDR2: MDHEN, SYDVKM. CDR3 loop: CASSLSGSNTEAFF. The CDR3 bases are TGTGCCAGCAGTCTCTCTGGGTCGAACACTGAAGCTTTCTTT.

This rearrangement joins TRBV2 to TRBJ1-5, with a possible D match to TRBD1 (6 bases). The CDR3 runs 14 residues. Germline loops: CDR1 SNHLY, CDR2 FYNNEI. CDR3 region: CVTQGSVFGQPQHF. DNA of the CDR3: TGTGTCACCCAGGGGAGCGTGTTCGGTCAGCCCCAGCATTTT.

This clonotype was counted ten times or more. This rearrangement joins TRBV20-1 to TRBJ2-1; D perhaps matches TRBD1 (5 bases). The CDR3 loop spans 15 amino acids. Trimming cost V 0 bases and J 6 bases, with 15 bases left between them. Germline V CDR1 and CDR2: DFQATT, SNEGSKA (reference sequence). For the CDR3, the DNA is TGCAGTGCTAGAGATCAGGGCCTCCCTGGCAATGAGCAGTTCTTC. Its translation is CSARDQGLPGNEQFF.

The chain uses TRBV7-9 and TRBJ1-3, with D perhaps matching TRBD1 (6 bases). The CDR3 runs to 15 residues. Germline loops: CDR1 SEHNR, CDR2 FQNEAQ (reference sequence). The V gene lost 0 bases and the J gene lost 5 bases, with 11 bases spanning the gap. This CDR3 reads CASSLATGLRNTIYF. For the CDR3, the DNA is TGTGCCAGCAGCTTAGCGACAGGCTTACGAAACACCATATATTTT. Based on the CDR3 plus reference TRBV7-9 and TRBJ1-3, the full variable domain is DTGVSQNPRHKITKRGQNVTFRCDPISEHNRLYWYRQTLGQGPEFLTYFQNEAQLEKSRLLSDRFSAERPKGSFSTLEIQRTEQGDSAMYLCASSLATGLRNTIYFGEGSWLTVV.

This rearrangement joins TRBV5-1 to TRBJ1-4; D remains unclear. Trimming shortened V by 4 bases and J by 0 bases, and 7 bases separated the two germline ends. From germline, CDR1 is SGHRS and CDR2 YFSETQ. This CDR3 spans 14 amino acids. The CDR3 nucleotides are TGCGCCAGCAGCCAGAGCACAACTAATGAAAAACTGTTTTTT. Translated, it gives CASSQSTTNEKLFF.

In its sample, this clonotype was seen many times. The chain links TRBV12-3 or TRBV12-4 to TRBJ2-5, with 8 bases lining up with TRBD2. This CDR3 contains 15 residues. V dropped 7 bases and J dropped 5; count of bases not matched to a gene: 12. The CDR3 region is CASIRTGGAGETQYF. The DNA of the CDR3 is TGTGCCAGCATTCGAACCGGGGGGGCAGGGGAGACCCAGTACTTC.

This clonotype was observed a handful of times. This sequence joins TRBV2 and TRBJ1-6, with a possible D match to TRBD1 (6 bases). Germline V gene sequence: CDR1 SNHLY, CDR2 FYNNEI. V lost 7 bases and J 4 bases, leaving 11 bases between the germline ends. The CDR3 loop spans 14 amino acids. CDR3 nucleotides: TGTGCCAGCACCCGGGACACGTATAATTCACCCCTCCACTTT. Residues: CASTRDTYNSPLHF.

This clonotype came up a few times. The chain links TRBV20-1 to TRBJ2-5; D call uncertain. Germline CDR1 and CDR2: DFQATT and SNEGSKA (reference sequence). This CDR3 is 11 amino acids long. V shed 3 bases and J shed 6 bases, with 8 bases lying between them. The CDR3 loop reads CSASGEKTQYF. The CDR3 DNA follows: TGCAGTGCTAGTGGAGAGAAGACCCAGTACTTC.

This clonotype was seen at least ten times. This chain links TRBV5-1 with TRBJ2-7; 10 nucleotides agree with TRBD1. Germline lookup yields CDR1 SGHRS and CDR2 YFSETQ. V lost 4 bases, J lost 0 bases, and 10 bases stayed unmatched. The CDR3 covers 17 residues. The CDR3, as DNA: TGCGCCAGCAGCCCTCTGGGACAGGGGCGCAGCTCCTACGAGCAGTACTTC. This encodes CASSPLGQGRSSYEQYF.

Many counts were recorded for this clonotype. This rearrangement joins TRBV4-1 to TRBJ1-2; 10 bases are a match to TRBD1. Germline V gene sequence: CDR1 MGHRA, CDR2 YSYEKL. V shed 4 bases and J 5 bases; nucleotides not matched to a gene: 4. The CDR3 consists of 14 residues. The CDR3 nucleotides are TGCGCCAGCAGCCTAGGGACAGGGGTGTATGGCTACACCTTC. Translated: CASSLGTGVYGYTF.

V is TRBV3-1 and J is TRBJ1-3; weak D call: TRBD1 (6 bases). Trimming removed 1 base from V and 1 base from J, with 11 bases in between. The germline CDR1 and CDR2 sequences are LGHDT and YNNKEL (reference sequence). The CDR3 sequence is 16 residues long. The CDR3 spells CASSQAGGGSGNTIYF. The CDR3 nucleotides are TGTGCCAGCAGCCAAGCTGGAGGGGGATCTGGAAACACCATATATTTT.

Ten or more counts support this clonotype. Written as DNA, the CDR3 is TGTGCCAGCAGTCCCGTACCGGGACAGGGGATCGATGAGCAGTTCTTC. Protein product: CASSPVPGQGIDEQFF. The chain couples TRBV6-2 or TRBV6-3 to TRBJ2-1; 10 nucleotides align to TRBD1. The CDR3 is 16 amino acids. V dropped 5 bases and J dropped 8; count of bases not matched to a gene: 12. CDR1 and CDR2 from the germline V gene are MNHEY and SVGEGT.

The table lists this clonotype with a few counts. This CDR3 is CASSSLGTENIQYF. The CDR3 nucleotides read TGTGCCAGCAGCTCCCTTGGGACAGAAAACATTCAGTACTTC. The chain uses TRBV6-1 and TRBJ2-4; 7 nucleotides match TRBD1. Germline values: CDR1 MNHNS, CDR2 SASEGT. The CDR3 sequence is 14 residues long. V shed 6 bases and J 5 bases; nucleotides not matched to a gene: 7.

This clonotype occurred many times. The chain recombines TRBV11-2 with TRBJ2-1; unclear D gene. The CDR3 spans 14 residues. V shed 3 bases and J shed 7 bases, with 13 bases lying between them. Germline CDR1 reads SGHAT; CDR2 reads FQNNGV. The DNA of the CDR3 is TGTGCCAGCAGCTTGAGAGGCGGCCCAAATGAGCAGTTCTTC. Encoded protein: CASSLRGGPNEQFF.

The chain recombines TRBV6-5 with TRBJ2-7; no reliable D call. CDR3 size: 15 residues. V lost 0 bases and J 5 bases, leaving 14 bases between the germline ends. In germline, CDR1 is MNHEY, CDR2 SVGAGI. DNA for the CDR3: TGTGCCAGCAGTTACTCGAGAGTAGACATCCACGAGCAGTACTTC. The encoded protein is CASSYSRVDIHEQYF.

This chain connects TRBV7-9 to TRBJ2-3; no reliable D call. Deletions cut 2 bases from V and 5 bases from J, with 5 bases between. The CDR3 extends over 12 amino acids. CDR1 SEHNR and CDR2 FQNEAQ come from the germline V gene (reference sequence). The CDR3 coding sequence is TGTGCCAGCAGCTTAAATCAAGATACGCAGTATTTT. It is translated as CASSLNQDTQYF.

The rearrangement uses TRBV3-2 and TRBJ2-3; the listed D gene, TRBD2, was not tested against the DNA. TRBV3-2 is a documented pseudogene. The CDR3 extends over 20 amino acids. This CDR3 reads CASSQDGTSGGASGGDTQYF. The CDR3 bases are TGTGCCAGCAGCCAAGATGGCACTAGCGGGGGGGCTAGTGGTGGAGATACGCAGTATTTT.